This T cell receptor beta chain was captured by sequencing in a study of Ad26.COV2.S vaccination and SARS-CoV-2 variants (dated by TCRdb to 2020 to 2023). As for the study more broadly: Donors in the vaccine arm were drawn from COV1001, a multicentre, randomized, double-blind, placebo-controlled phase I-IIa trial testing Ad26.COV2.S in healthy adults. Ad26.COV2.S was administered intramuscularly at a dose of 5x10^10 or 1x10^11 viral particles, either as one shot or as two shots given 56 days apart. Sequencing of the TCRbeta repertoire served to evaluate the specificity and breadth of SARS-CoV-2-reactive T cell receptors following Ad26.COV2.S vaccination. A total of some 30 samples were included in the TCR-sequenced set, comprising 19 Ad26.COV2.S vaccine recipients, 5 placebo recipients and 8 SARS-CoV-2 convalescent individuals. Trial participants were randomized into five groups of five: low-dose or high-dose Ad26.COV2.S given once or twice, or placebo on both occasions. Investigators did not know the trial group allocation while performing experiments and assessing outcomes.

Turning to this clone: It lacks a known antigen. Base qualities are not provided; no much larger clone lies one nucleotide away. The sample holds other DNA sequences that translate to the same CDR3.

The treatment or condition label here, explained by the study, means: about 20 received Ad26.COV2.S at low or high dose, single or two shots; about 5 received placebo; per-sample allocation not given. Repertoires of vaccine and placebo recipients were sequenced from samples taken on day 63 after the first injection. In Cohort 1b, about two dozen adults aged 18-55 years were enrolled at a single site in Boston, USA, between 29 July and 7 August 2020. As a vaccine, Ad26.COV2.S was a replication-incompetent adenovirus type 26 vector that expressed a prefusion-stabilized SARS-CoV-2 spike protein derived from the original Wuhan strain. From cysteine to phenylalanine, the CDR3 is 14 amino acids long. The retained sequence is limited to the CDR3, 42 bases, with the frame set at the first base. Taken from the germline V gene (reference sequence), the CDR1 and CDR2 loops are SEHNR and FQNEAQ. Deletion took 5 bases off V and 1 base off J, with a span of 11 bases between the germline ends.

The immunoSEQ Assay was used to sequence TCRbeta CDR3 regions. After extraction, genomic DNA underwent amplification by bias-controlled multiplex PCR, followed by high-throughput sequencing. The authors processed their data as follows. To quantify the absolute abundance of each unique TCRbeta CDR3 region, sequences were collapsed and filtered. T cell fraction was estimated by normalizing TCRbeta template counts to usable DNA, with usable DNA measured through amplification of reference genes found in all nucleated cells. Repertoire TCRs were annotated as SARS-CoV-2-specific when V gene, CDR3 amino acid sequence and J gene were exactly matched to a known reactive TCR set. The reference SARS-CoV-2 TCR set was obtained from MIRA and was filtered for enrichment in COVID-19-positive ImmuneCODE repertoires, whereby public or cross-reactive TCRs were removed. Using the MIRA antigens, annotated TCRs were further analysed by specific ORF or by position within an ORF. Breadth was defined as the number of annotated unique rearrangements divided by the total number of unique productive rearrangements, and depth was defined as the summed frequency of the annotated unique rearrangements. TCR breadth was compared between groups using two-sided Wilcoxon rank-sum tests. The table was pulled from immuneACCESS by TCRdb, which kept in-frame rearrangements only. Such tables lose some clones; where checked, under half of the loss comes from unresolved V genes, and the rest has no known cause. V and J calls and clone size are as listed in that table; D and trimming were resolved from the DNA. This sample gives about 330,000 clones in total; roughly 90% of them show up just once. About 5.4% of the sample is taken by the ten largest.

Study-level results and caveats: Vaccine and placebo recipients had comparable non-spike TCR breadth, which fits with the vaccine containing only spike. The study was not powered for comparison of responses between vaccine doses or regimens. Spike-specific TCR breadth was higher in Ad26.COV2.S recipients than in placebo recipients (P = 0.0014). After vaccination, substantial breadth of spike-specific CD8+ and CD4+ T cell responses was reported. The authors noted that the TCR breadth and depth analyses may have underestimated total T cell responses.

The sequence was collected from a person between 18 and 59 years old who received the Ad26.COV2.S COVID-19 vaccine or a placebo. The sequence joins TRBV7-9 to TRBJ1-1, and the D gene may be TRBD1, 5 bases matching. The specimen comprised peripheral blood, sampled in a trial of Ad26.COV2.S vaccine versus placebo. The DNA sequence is TGTGCCAGCAGCCCCGGGCAGGGGAACACTGAAGCTTTCTTT. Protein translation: CASSPGQGNTEAFF.